The 24 T cell receptor beta chains below come from one sample, sequenced in a study of T cells expressing NK-cell markers. TCRdb re-analyzed the 5' RACE reads; it lists each CDR3 protein once, without DNA. The table counts about 430,000 distinct CDR3 sequences; approximately 1.4% lies in the top ten. The sample taken for sequencing was blood T cells: a sorted CD56 or NKG2C T cell subset, CD4+ or CD8+ T cells, or bulk PBMC T cells (not recorded which). The receptors stem from a woman aged 45 to 65 in good health.

The chain uses TRBV11-2 and TRBJ1-1. Germline CDR1 SGHAT, CDR2 FQNNGV. CDR3 size: 15 residues. CDR3 sequence reads: CASSSRELMNTEAFF.

This rearrangement joins TRBV20-1 to TRBJ2-1; the D call of TRBD1 rests on TCRdb alone, since no DNA is present to check it. Germline CDR1 reads DFQATT; CDR2 reads SNEGSKA (reference sequence). This CDR3 is 13 amino acids long. The CDR3 reads CSAREALPFPPFF.

The gene calls are TRBV15 and TRBJ2-1; TCRdb selects TRBD2, and the lack of DNA leaves this call unchecked. The CDR3 loop spans 14 amino acids. Germline CDR1 reads LNHNV; CDR2 reads YYDKDF (reference sequence). CDR3 sequence: CATSSGRTVNEQFF.

The chain has TRBV12-3 or TRBV12-4 and TRBJ2-3. This CDR3 has 13 amino acids. The CDR3 is CASRPSKSDTQYF.

V and J are TRBV7-2 and TRBJ1-5; the TCRdb call, TRBD1, lacks DNA for checking. The CDR3 has 14 amino acids. The germline gives CDR1 SGHTA, CDR2 FQGNSA. CDR3 region: CASSETGDNQPQHF.

The V and J genes are TRBV3-1 and TRBJ2-1; TCRdb's D call, TRBD2, is unchecked because there is no DNA. The V gene's germline CDR1 is LGHDT and CDR2 YNNKEL (reference sequence). There are 16 residues in the CDR3. Here the CDR3 reads CASSPSRAGGRNEQFF.

The V call is TRBV6-6, the J call TRBJ2-2. The CDR3 totals 14 residues. Germline assignment: CDR1 MNHNY and CDR2 SVGAGI (reference sequence). CDR3 protein: CASRTEGSTGELFF.

The chain joins TRBV6-5 to TRBJ1-5. The CDR3 loop spans 13 amino acids. Germline-derived CDR1 and CDR2 are MNHEY and SVGAGI. The CDR3 reads CASSYSEGEPQHF.

The V and J genes are TRBV5-1 and TRBJ2-1; the TCRdb D gene call, TRBD1, has no DNA to confirm it. CDR1 is SGHRS, CDR2 YFSETQ, per germline. The CDR3 is made up of 13 amino acids. CDR3 loop: CASSLGRPVSVVF.

The gene calls are TRBV5-1 and TRBJ2-3. Germline CDR1 SGHRS, CDR2 YFSETQ. CDR3 size: 15 residues. The CDR3: CASSFAGSDADTQYF.

The CDR3 sequence: CASSVQGASTGELFF. The chain uses TRBV19 and TRBJ2-2; TCRdb proposes TRBD1, but this gene call is untestable without DNA. CDR3 length equals 15 residues. The V gene's germline CDR1 is LNHDA and CDR2 SQIVND (reference sequence).

This sequence joins TRBV7-9 and TRBJ2-1; as DNA is missing, the TRBD2 call by TCRdb cannot be tested. Per germline, CDR1 SEHNR and CDR2 FQNEAQ (reference sequence). The CDR3 length is 15 residues. This CDR3 reads CASSLASGWRNEQFF.

The gene calls are TRBV7-3 and TRBJ2-1. There are 15 residues in the CDR3. Germline CDR1 is SGHTA and CDR2 is FQGTGA. CDR3 loop: CASSLAGAPNQEQFF.

This chain connects TRBV30 to TRBJ2-5; TCRdb reports TRBD1, a call that lacks DNA to check it against. CDR1 and CDR2 (germline): GTSNPN, SVGIG (reference sequence). This CDR3 contains 13 residues. CDR3 sequence: CAWTQGGQETQYF.

CDR3 in amino acids: CASSPRGGWGGEQFF. The V call is TRBV6-1, the J call TRBJ2-1; the D call of TRBD1 rests on TCRdb alone, since no DNA is present to check it. The CDR3 consists of 15 residues. Germline V gives CDR1 MNHNS, CDR2 SASEGT.

The chain recombines TRBV20-1 with TRBJ2-5; the D call from TCRdb, TRBD2, cannot be confirmed without DNA. Germline V lookup: CDR1 DFQATT, CDR2 SNEGSKA (reference sequence). This CDR3 comprises 12 residues. The CDR3 is CSATGLGETQYF.

The V gene is TRBV14, the J gene TRBJ1-6. Germline V gene data show CDR1 as SGHDN and CDR2 as FVKESK. The CDR3 runs to 13 residues. CDR3 residues: CASSHKEHSPLHF.

The rearrangement joins TRBV20-1 to TRBJ2-3; the D call of TRBD2 rests on TCRdb alone, since no DNA is present to check it. The CDR3 loop spans 15 amino acids. Germline CDR1 and CDR2: DFQATT and SNEGSKA (reference sequence). The CDR3 here is CSAVPLVRATDTQYF.

The V call is TRBV7-3, the J call TRBJ2-3; without DNA, the TCRdb call of TRBD1 cannot be checked. The CDR3 is 19 amino acids. Germline values: CDR1 SGHTA, CDR2 FQGTGA. The CDR3: CASSLTPPDRVRTTDTQYF.

This chain connects TRBV4-2 to TRBJ1-1. The germline V gene encodes CDR1 LGHNA and CDR2 YNFKEQ. The CDR3 runs 14 residues. The CDR3 region is CASSQVLANTEAFF.

The chain combines TRBV19 with TRBJ1-6. Germline V gene sequence: CDR1 LNHDA, CDR2 SQIVND (reference sequence). The CDR3 loop spans 12 amino acids. CDR3 protein: CASSIAESPLHF.

V is TRBV20-1 and J is TRBJ2-1; TCRdb gives TRBD2 as the D gene, but with no DNA this cannot be confirmed. CDR3 length: 18 residues. Germline assignment: CDR1 DFQATT and CDR2 SNEGSKA (reference sequence). This CDR3 reads CSARDPVTSGRAKNEQFF.

The rearrangement links TRBV9 to TRBJ1-1; TCRdb lists TRBD1, though no DNA is available to test this call. The CDR3 runs 16 residues. In germline, CDR1 is SGDLS, CDR2 YYNGEE. CDR3 amino acids: CASSGSGKYGNTEAFF.

The V gene is TRBV7-9, the J gene TRBJ2-7; TCRdb names TRBD1, which stays unverified in the absence of DNA. Germline-derived CDR1 and CDR2 are SEHNR and FQNEAQ (reference sequence). This CDR3 has 15 amino acids. The CDR3 protein is CASSPQGGGLYEQYF.